This passage covers 2 T cell receptor beta chains from one sample sequenced in a study of glioma-infiltrating T cells (dated by TCRdb to the mid-2010s). For sequencing, an Illumina MiSeq was employed. TCR alpha and beta CDR3 regions were amplified with the iRepertoire nested amplicon-rescue multiplex PCR (arm-PCR) platform from RNA. The public sequencing data were trimmed at Q25 with fastp and processed into clonotypes with MiXCR by TCRdb, which kept only in-frame beta chains. All rows with the same CDR3 protein become a single entry with the most common DNA and genes. Here the sample has about 17,000 distinct CDR3 sequences; 55% to 75% occur a single time. The top ten constitute about 40% of the sample. Material: glioma tissue, nonneoplastic brain tissue, or PBMCs (not recorded which). All receptors come from a human donor with low-grade glioma or glioblastoma, undergoing nonglioma brain surgery, or in good health (not recorded which).

The chain couples TRBV2 to TRBJ1-1, with 7 nucleotides matching TRBD1. Germline values: CDR1 SNHLY, CDR2 FYNNEI. The length of the CDR3 is 14 residues. Trimming cost V 4 bases and J 6 bases; bases outside gene matches: 8. The CDR3: CASSGGTVFSEAFF. Here the CDR3 DNA reads TGTGCCAGCAGTGGGGGGACAGTCTTTTCTGAAGCTTTCTTT.

The rearrangement joins TRBV20-1 to TRBJ2-6; D is uncertain. CDR1 and CDR2 (germline): DFQATT, SNEGSKA (reference sequence). There are 15 residues in the CDR3. V was shortened by 1 base and J by 2 bases, with 9 bases between the two germline ends. In DNA form, the CDR3 reads TGCAGTGCTAGAGTTGGACGCCCTGGGGCCAACGTCCTGACTTTC. Protein product: CSARVGRPGANVLTF.